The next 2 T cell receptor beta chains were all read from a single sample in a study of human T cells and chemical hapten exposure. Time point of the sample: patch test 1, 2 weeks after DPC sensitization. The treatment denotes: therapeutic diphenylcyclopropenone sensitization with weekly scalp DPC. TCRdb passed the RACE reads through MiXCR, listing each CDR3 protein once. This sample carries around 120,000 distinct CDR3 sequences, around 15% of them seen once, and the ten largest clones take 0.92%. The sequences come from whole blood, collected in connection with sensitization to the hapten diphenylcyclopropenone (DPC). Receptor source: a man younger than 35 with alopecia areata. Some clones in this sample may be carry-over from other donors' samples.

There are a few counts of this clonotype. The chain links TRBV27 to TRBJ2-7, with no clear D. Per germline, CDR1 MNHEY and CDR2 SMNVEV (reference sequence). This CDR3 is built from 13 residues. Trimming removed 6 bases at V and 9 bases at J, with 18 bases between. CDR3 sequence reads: CASSPLHVDWQYF. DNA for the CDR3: TGTGCCAGCAGCCCCCTGCACGTCGACTGGCAGTACTTC.

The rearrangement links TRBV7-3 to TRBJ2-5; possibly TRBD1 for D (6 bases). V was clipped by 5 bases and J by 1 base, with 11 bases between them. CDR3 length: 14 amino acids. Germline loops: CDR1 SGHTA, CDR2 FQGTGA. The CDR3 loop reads CASSQQGFQETQYF. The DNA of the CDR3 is TGTGCCAGCAGCCAGCAGGGGTTCCAAGAGACCCAGTACTTC.